This TCR beta chain is from a study of T cell responses to AZD1222 COVID-19 vaccine. Study-level information: Some second doses came at about 4 weeks and others at about 12 weeks; these were pooled.

CDR1 SNHLY and CDR2 FYNNEI come from the germline V gene. The CDR3 totals 16 residues. V was clipped by 6 bases and J by 6 bases; unmatched bases: 12. Study-level findings and limits: The study found Spike-specific TCR breadth and depth rose after two AZD1222 doses.

The protocol was immunoSEQ multiplex PCR, while the TCRdb copy is restricted to in-frame clones and leaves out a portion. The profile shows about 120,000 clones, about 83% of them singletons. As regards this clone: Its matching antigen is unknown.

The material was peripheral blood, obtained on day 0 of AZD1222 vaccination. V is TRBV2 and J is TRBJ2-2; 8 positions agree with TRBD2. This TCR came from an adult in good health. For the CDR3, the DNA is TGTGCCAGCAGAGCGCGGAGCGGGAGTGAATCCGGGGAGCTGTTTTTT. Translated: CASRARSGSESGELFF.